One sample yielded the 23 T cell receptor beta chains listed below, sequenced in a study of control samples from healthy donors and cancer patients. TCRdb's table, derived via immunoSEQ multiplex PCR, lists solely in-frame clones and lacks some. The sample contains about 140,000 clones, more than 85% of which appear only once. Sample: blood. The receptors come from a man aged 25-45 years in good health.

The chain employs TRBV5-1 and TRBJ2-3, with D uncertain. Germline V gene data show CDR1 as SGHRS and CDR2 as YFSETQ. Trimming stripped 0 bases from V and 4 bases from J, with 9 bases between. The CDR3 is 14 amino acids. CDR3 loop: CASSLELESDTQYF. CDR3 DNA: TGCGCCAGCAGCTTGGAATTGGAATCAGATACGCAGTATTTT.

The J gene is TRBJ1-4, the V gene TRBV28; D possibly corresponds to TRBD1 (6 bases). Trimming took off 4 bases at V and 5 bases at J, with 14 bases between the two ends. Germline CDR1 is MDHEN and CDR2 is SYDVKM. The CDR3 length is 15 residues. CDR3 sequence: CASSWGDKTNEKLFF. The DNA for the CDR3 is TGTGCCAGCAGTTGGGGGGACAAAACCAATGAAAAACTGTTTTTT.

The chain recombines TRBV12-3 or TRBV12-4 with TRBJ2-3, with D maybe TRBD2 (6 bases). V was cut by 1 base and J by 8 bases, with 7 bases left in between. The CDR3 spans 12 residues. The CDR3 sequence is CASSLGRGTQYF. CDR3 DNA sequence: TGTGCCAGCAGTTTAGGGAGGGGTACGCAGTATTTT.

The chain is built from TRBV27 and TRBJ1-4; tentative D call: TRBD1 (5 bases). The CDR3 is 14 residues long. Trimming removed 2 bases from V and 8 bases from J, with 12 bases in between. Germline CDR1 is MNHEY and CDR2 is SMNVEV (reference sequence). For the CDR3, the DNA is TGTGCCAGCAGTTTAGGGGGGGTTCGGGAAAAACTGTTTTTT. Protein product: CASSLGGVREKLFF.

This clone has just one count. Other DNA sequences in the sample encode the same CDR3. The V and J genes are TRBV7-7 and TRBJ2-7; D is possibly TRBD1 (6 bases). V lost 1 base to trimming and J lost 6 bases, with 10 bases between them. The CDR3 is 13 amino acids. CDR1 and CDR2 (germline): SSHAT, FNYEAQ (reference sequence). CDR3 coding DNA: TGTGCCAGCAGCTTAGTAGGGGGTGGCGAGCAGTACTTC. Residues: CASSLVGGGEQYF.

Of note for this clone: This sample includes further DNA sequences coding for the same CDR3. V gene TRBV7-3 combines with J gene TRBJ2-1, with D perhaps matching TRBD2 (6 bases). The CDR3 runs 14 residues. V lost 0 bases and J lost 10, with 13 bases in between. Per the germline V gene, CDR1 is SGHTA and CDR2 is FQGTGA. The CDR3 spells CASSLTGGAGEQFF. CDR3 nucleotide sequence: TGTGCCAGCAGCTTAACTGGAGGGGCGGGGGAGCAGTTCTTC.

This chain joins TRBV6-5 and TRBJ1-6; TRBD1 agrees at 7 bases. The CDR3 loop spans 14 amino acids. V dropped 9 bases and J dropped 7; count of bases not matched to a gene: 9. Germline CDR1 reads MNHEY; CDR2 reads SVGAGI. The CDR3 sequence: CASRPGTENSPLHF. The CDR3 nucleotides read TGTGCCAGTCGCCCCGGGACAGAGAATTCACCCCTCCACTTT.

The rearrangement joins TRBV6-5 to TRBJ1-5, with no clear D. Germline-derived CDR1 and CDR2 are MNHEY and SVGAGI. V was shortened by 9 bases and J by 4 bases, with 13 bases between the two germline ends. The length of the CDR3 is 13 residues. This CDR3 is CASGLDLNQPQHF. The CDR3 nucleotides read TGTGCCAGTGGCCTGGACCTTAATCAGCCCCAGCATTTT.

This sequence joins TRBV6-1 and TRBJ1-1; TRBD1 might be the D (5 bases). Per germline, CDR1 MNHNS and CDR2 SASEGT. The CDR3 has 13 residues. The V end lost 2 bases, the J end lost 2 bases, and 6 bases lay between the germline ends. CDR3 in amino acids: CASSERDNTEAFF. CDR3 sequence (DNA): TGTGCCAGCAGTGAACGGGACAACACTGAAGCTTTCTTT.

The CDR3 loop is CASSSATGYQETQYF. CDR3 nucleotide sequence: TGTGCCAGCAGTTCGGCGACAGGGTACCAAGAGACCCAGTACTTC. The chain has TRBV7-9 and TRBJ2-5; 7 bases line up with TRBD1. Losses at the gene ends were 6 bases for V and 0 bases for J; bases not matched to a gene: 7. The CDR3 loop spans 15 amino acids. Per the germline V gene, CDR1 is SEHNR and CDR2 is FQNEAQ (reference sequence).

CDR3 residues: CASSLGTTNTEAFF. DNA of the CDR3: TGCGCCAGCAGCTTGGGAACTACCAACACTGAAGCTTTCTTT. This chain connects TRBV5-1 to TRBJ1-1; no definite D call. Germline V CDR1 and CDR2: SGHRS, YFSETQ. V was clipped by 0 bases and J by 2 bases, with 8 bases between them. This CDR3 has 14 amino acids.

The table lists this clone with a count of one. The V gene is TRBV6-6, the J gene TRBJ1-5; the D is unclear. The germline V and J ends were trimmed by 2 bases and 1 base, with 12 bases remaining between them. The germline CDR1 and CDR2 sequences are MNHNY and SVGAGI (reference sequence). The CDR3 contains 16 residues. The CDR3 loop is CASSYPGPVSNQPQHF. The CDR3 DNA is TGTGCCAGCAGTTACCCCGGACCCGTAAGCAATCAGCCCCAGCATTTT.

The chain combines TRBV5-5 with TRBJ2-7, with TRBD2 matching over 9 bases. The CDR3 totals 15 residues. After removal of 0 bases from V and 5 bases from J, the junction contained 6 bases not matched to a gene. In germline, CDR1 is SGHKS, CDR2 YYEKEE (reference sequence). The CDR3 loop reads CASSLGTSDGHEQYF. The CDR3 nucleotides read TGTGCCAGCAGCTTGGGGACTAGCGATGGCCACGAGCAGTACTTC.

This chain connects TRBV19 to TRBJ2-3; 9 bases fit TRBD1. CDR1 and CDR2 from the germline V gene are LNHDA and SQIVND (reference sequence). V trimming: 5 bases; J trimming: 6 bases; junction bases outside the gene matches: 3. The CDR3 consists of 13 residues. Here the CDR3 DNA reads TGTGCCAGTAGTTCGGACAGGGGTGATACGCAGTATTTT. Translation: CASSSDRGDTQYF.

This clone has just one count. The gene calls are TRBV28 and TRBJ1-2, with D possibly matching TRBD1 (5 bases). The V end was cut by 7 bases, the J end by 4 bases, with 16 bases between. CDR1 MDHEN and CDR2 SYDVKM come from the germline V gene. The CDR3 has 14 residues. In nucleotides, the CDR3 is TGTGCCAGCAACCCCCCGGGGGATTTCTATGGCTACACCTTC. Residues: CASNPPGDFYGYTF.

V gene TRBV28 combines with J gene TRBJ2-7; D unresolved. The length of the CDR3 is 12 residues. The germline CDR1 and CDR2 sequences are MDHEN and SYDVKM. The V end was cut by 4 bases, the J end by 0 bases, with 4 bases between. CDR3: CASSYSSYEQYF. CDR3 DNA sequence: TGTGCCAGCAGTTATAGCTCCTACGAGCAGTACTTC.

The CDR3 is CASSFLQGATDTQYF. DNA for the CDR3: TGTGCCAGCAGTTTTCTCCAGGGGGCTACAGATACGCAGTATTTT. This sequence joins TRBV28 and TRBJ2-3; 8 bases match TRBD1. Germline CDR1 MDHEN, CDR2 SYDVKM. This CDR3 region has 15 residues. V shed 3 bases, J shed 3 bases, and the junction held 5 bases outside the gene matches.

The J gene is TRBJ1-4, the V gene TRBV18, with 8 positions matching TRBD1. Looked up from germline, CDR1 is KGHSH and CDR2 is LQKENI. There are 15 residues in the CDR3. The V and J ends lost 3 bases and 6 bases, in that order; junction bases with no gene match: 6. In DNA, the CDR3 is TGTGCCAGCTCACCTCCGGGACAGGTTTATGAAAAACTGTTTTTT. This codes for CASSPPGQVYEKLFF.

V is TRBV7-2 and J is TRBJ1-6; D is unclear. The germline gives CDR1 SGHTA, CDR2 FQGNSA. V lost 3 bases and J 6 bases, leaving 9 bases between the germline ends. This CDR3 spans 14 amino acids. CDR3 coding DNA: TGTGCCAGCAGCTTCGGTGCACGTAATTCACCCCTCCACTTT. Translated, it gives CASSFGARNSPLHF. Filled out from reference TRBV7-2 and TRBJ1-6, the complete variable domain reads GAGVSQSPSNKVTEKGKDVELRCDPISGHTALYWYRQSLGQGLEFLIYFQGNSAPDKSGLPSDRFSAERTGGSVSTLTIQRTQQEDSAVYLCASSFGARNSPLHFGNGTRLTVT.

The chain couples TRBV5-6 to TRBJ1-1, with D perhaps TRBD1 (5 bases). Germline lookup yields CDR1 SGHDT and CDR2 YYEEEE. The CDR3 spans 13 residues. Trimming shortened V by 0 bases and J by 7 bases, and 10 bases separated the two germline ends. The CDR3 loop is CASSLAREIEAFF. The DNA of the CDR3 is TGTGCCAGCAGCTTGGCCAGGGAGATTGAAGCTTTCTTT. The full variable domain, rest sourced from reference TRBV5-6 and TRBJ1-1, is DAGVTQSPTHLIKTRGQQVTLRCSPKSGHDTVSWYQQALGQGPQFIFQYYEEEERQRGNFPDRFSGHQFPNYSSELNVNALLLGDSALYLCASSLAREIEAFFGQGTRLTVV.

The genes are TRBV5-6 and TRBJ1-1; D not resolved. The CDR3 is made up of 13 amino acids. Germline values: CDR1 SGHDT, CDR2 YYEEEE. Trimming stripped 3 bases from V and 2 bases from J, with 8 bases between. CDR3 amino acids: CASSYTGNTEAFF. The DNA of the CDR3 is TGTGCCAGCAGCTACACTGGAAACACTGAAGCTTTCTTT.

The V gene is TRBV24-1, the J gene TRBJ1-5; D is unclear. The CDR3 runs 16 residues. The germline V gene encodes CDR1 KGHDR and CDR2 SFDVKD. The V end lost 3 bases, the J end lost 4 bases, and 15 bases lay between the germline ends. The CDR3 is CATSDAREGGNQPQHF. CDR3 nucleotide sequence: TGTGCCACCAGTGATGCCCGGGAGGGAGGGAATCAGCCCCAGCATTTT.

V usage is TRBV5-4 and J usage is TRBJ1-3; TRBD1 aligns across 7 bases. Germline CDR1 reads SGHNT; CDR2 reads YYREEE (reference sequence). This CDR3 is built from 16 residues. With 4 bases clipped from V and 6 bases from J, the junction kept 13 bases outside the gene matches. CDR3 in amino acids: CASSPGTVPRKNTIYF. The CDR3 DNA reads as TGTGCCAGCAGCCCGGGGACAGTCCCACGGAAAAACACCATATATTTT.